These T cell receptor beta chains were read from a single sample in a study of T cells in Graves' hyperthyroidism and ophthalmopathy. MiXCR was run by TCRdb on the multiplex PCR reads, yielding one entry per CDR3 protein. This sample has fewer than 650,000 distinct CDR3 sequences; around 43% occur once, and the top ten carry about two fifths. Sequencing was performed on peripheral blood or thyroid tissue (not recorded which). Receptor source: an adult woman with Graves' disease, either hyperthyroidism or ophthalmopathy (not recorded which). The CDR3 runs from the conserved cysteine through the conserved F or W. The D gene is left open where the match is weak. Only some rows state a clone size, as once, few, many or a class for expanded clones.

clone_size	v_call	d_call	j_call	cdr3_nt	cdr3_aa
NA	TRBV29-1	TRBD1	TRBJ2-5	TGCAGCGTTGCCCCCGGGACAGGGGGGGAGACCCAGTACTTC	CSVAPGTGGETQYF
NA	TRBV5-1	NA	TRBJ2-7	TGCGCCAGCAGGGAGCACTCCTACGAGCAGTACTTC	CASREHSYEQYF
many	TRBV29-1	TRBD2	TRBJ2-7	TGCAGCACTATGGGGGGACTAGCGGGAGATGGCGAGCAGTACTTC	CSTMGGLAGDGEQYF
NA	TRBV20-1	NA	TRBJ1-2	TGCAGTGCTGGTCTCGTGGGTTCGGGTGGCTACACCTTC	CSAGLVGSGGYTF
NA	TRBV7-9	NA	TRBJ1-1	NA	CASSFYICSARSGNTEAFF
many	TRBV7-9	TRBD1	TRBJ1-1	TGTGCTACAAAAAACAGGGGGGACACTGAAGCTTTCTTT	CATKNRGDTEAFF
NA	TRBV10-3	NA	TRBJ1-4	TGTGCCATCAGTCCAAGTCTAAATGTGGGACTGGGGTTAGATCTGTTTTTT	CAISPSLNVGLGLDLFF
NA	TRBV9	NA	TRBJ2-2	TGTGCCAGCAGGCGACAGGGAGGGGTCACCGGGGAGCTGTTTTTT	CASRRQGGVTGELFF
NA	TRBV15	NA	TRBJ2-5	TGTGCCACCAGCAGAGTGGCAGGGGCGGGGGAGACCCAGTACTTC	CATSRVAGAGETQYF
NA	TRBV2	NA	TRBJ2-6	TGTGCCAGCAGTGAAAAAGGGAACTCTGGGACCAGCGTCCTGACTTTC	CASSEKGNSGTSVLTF
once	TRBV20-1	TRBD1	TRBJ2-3	TGCAGTGCCTTTCCCGGGACAGGGGTCACAGATACGCAGTATTTT	CSAFPGTGVTDTQYF
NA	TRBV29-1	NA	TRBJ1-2	TGCAGCGTCGAATACAGGGATCTCTATGAAGGCTACACCTTC	CSVEYRDLYEGYTF
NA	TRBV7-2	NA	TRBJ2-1	TGTGCCAGCAGCCTTCGGTCCTCCTACAATGAGCAGTTCTTC	CASSLRSSYNEQFF
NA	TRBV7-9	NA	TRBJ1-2	TGTGCCAGCAGCCAAGGATGGGGGCCTCGCTATGGCTACACCTTC	CASSQGWGPRYGYTF
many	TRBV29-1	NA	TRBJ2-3	TGCAGCGTTTTGGAGGGAGATACGCAGTATTTT	CSVLEGDTQYF
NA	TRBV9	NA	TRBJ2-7	TGTGCCAGCAGCGTTGGGGCAGAAACCTACGGGCAGTACTTC	CASSVGAETYGQYF
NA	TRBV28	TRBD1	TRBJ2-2	TGTGCCAGCAGGACAGGGGGGACCGGGGAGCTGTTTTTT	CASRTGGTGELFF
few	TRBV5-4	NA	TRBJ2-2	TGTGCCAGCAGCTTGTCCAGGGGTGGAAACACCGGGGAGCTGTTTTTT	CASSLSRGGNTGELFF
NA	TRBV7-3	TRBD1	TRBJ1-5	TGTGCCAGCAGCCCCCACCAGGGGACAGGTCACTCCAATCAGCCCCAGCATTTT	CASSPHQGTGHSNQPQHF
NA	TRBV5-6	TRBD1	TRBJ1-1	TGTGCCAGCAGCAAGACAGGGGTCGGAGACGTCGCTGAAGCTTTCTTT	CASSKTGVGDVAEAFF
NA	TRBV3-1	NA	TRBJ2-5	TGTGCCAGCAGCCAAATGTCACAGTACCAAGAGACCCAGTACTTC	CASSQMSQYQETQYF
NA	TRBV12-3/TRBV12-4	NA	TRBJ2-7	TGTGCCAGCAGCTCCGGGGGCTGGTACGAGCAGTACTTC	CASSSGGWYEQYF
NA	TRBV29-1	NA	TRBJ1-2	TGCAGCGTTGTGACAGCGTATGGCTACACCTTC	CSVVTAYGYTF
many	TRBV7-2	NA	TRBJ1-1	TGTGCCAGCAGCTTCACTGAAGCTTTCTTT	CASSFTEAFF
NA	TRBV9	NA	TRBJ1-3	TGTGCCAGCAGCGTAGGTGCAGGGCGTGGAAACACCATATATTTT	CASSVGAGRGNTIYF
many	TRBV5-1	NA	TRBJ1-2	TGCGCCAGCAGCTTGGCCGTTGACAGACGTGGCTACACCTTC	CASSLAVDRRGYTF
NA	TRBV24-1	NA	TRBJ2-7	TGTGCCACCAGTGATTCTGGCAGCCGGCCCTACGAGCAGTACTTC	CATSDSGSRPYEQYF
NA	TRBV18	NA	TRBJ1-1	TGTGCCAGCTCACCAGCAAAACAGGGTCCCACTGAAGCTTTCTTT	CASSPAKQGPTEAFF
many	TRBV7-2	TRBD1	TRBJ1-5	TGTGCCAGCAGCTTATGGACAGGGGGGAATCAGCCCCAGCATTTT	CASSLWTGGNQPQHF
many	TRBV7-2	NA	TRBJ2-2	TGTGCCAGCAGCATGACTAGTATGTACACCGGGGAGCTGTTTTTT	CASSMTSMYTGELFF
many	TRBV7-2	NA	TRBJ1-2	TGTGCCAGCAGCTTCGACAGCTTCTATGGCTACACCTTC	CASSFDSFYGYTF
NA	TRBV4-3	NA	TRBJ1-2	TGCGCCAGCTGCCGGGACCGCGGGGGCTACACCTTC	CASCRDRGGYTF
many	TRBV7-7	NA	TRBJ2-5	TGTGCTAGCAGCTTGGGGAGACACCAAGAGACCCAGTACTTC	CASSLGRHQETQYF
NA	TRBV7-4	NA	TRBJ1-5	TGTGCCAGCACTTCTGAAGACAGAGTCAATCAGCCCCAGCATTTT	CASTSEDRVNQPQHF
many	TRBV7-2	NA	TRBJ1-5	TGCGCCAGCAGCTTGGACAGTCATCAGCCCCAGCATTTT	CASSLDSHQPQHF
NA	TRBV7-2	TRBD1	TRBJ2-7	TGTGCCAGCAGCTTGGACAGGGGAAGAAGGCAGTACTTC	CASSLDRGRRQYF
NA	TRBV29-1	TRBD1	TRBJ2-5	TGCAGCGTTCATGCGACAGGGGGGACCCAGTACTTC	CSVHATGGTQYF
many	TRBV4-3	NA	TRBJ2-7	TGCGCCAGCAGCCAAGTATCGGACAGCTACGAGCAGTACTTC	CASSQVSDSYEQYF
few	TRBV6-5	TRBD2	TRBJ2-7	TGTGCCAGCAGACTAGCGCCGGGTCCAGCCCGGTACGAGCAGTACTTC	CASRLAPGPARYEQYF
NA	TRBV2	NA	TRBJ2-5	TGTGCCAGCATTGGAACCAAAGAGACCCAGTACTTC	CASIGTKETQYF
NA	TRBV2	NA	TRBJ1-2	TGTGCCAGCAGTGAAGCAAGGGCCGGAGGGGCTTACTATGGCTACACCTTC	CASSEARAGGAYYGYTF
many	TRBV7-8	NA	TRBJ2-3	TGTGCCAGCAACGATTACACAGATACGCAGTATTTT	CASNDYTDTQYF
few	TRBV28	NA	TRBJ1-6	TGTGCCAGCAGCCTGCGGACGGGCTTCGATTCACCCCTCCACTTT	CASSLRTGFDSPLHF
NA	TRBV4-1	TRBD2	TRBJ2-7	TGTGCCAGCAGCCAAGCTTTACAGCGGGAGGGCCCCTACGAGCAGTACTTC	CASSQALQREGPYEQYF
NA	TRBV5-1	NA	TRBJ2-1	TGCGCCAGCAGCTTGGATGGAGGCGGTGGAAATGAGCAGTTCTTC	CASSLDGGGGNEQFF
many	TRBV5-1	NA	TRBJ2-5	TGCGCCAGCAGCTTGTTTCTTCATCAGGGTCAAGAGACCCAGTACTTC	CASSLFLHQGQETQYF
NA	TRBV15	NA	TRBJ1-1	TGTGCCACCAGCAGAGGTTCCAGGGTCCACACTGAAGCTTTCTTT	CATSRGSRVHTEAFF
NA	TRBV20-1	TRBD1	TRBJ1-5	TGCAGTGCTAGCGAGGCAGGGGGACTCGAGCATTTT	CSASEAGGLEHF
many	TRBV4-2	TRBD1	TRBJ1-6	TGTGCCAGCAGCCGACTGGGGGGACAGGGAAGTTCACCCCTCCACTTT	CASSRLGGQGSSPLHF
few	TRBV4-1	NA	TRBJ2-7	TGTGCCAGCAGCCAGGGTCTAGGAGGCGGGAACTACGAGCAGTACTTC	CASSQGLGGGNYEQYF
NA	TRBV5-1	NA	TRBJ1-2	TGCGCCAGCAGCTTGGTCCGGGACACTTCCGGGGACGATGGCTACACCTTC	CASSLVRDTSGDDGYTF
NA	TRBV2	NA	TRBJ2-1	TGTGCCAGCAGTAAAGTGGGCGGGATCGAGCAGTTCTTC	CASSKVGGIEQFF
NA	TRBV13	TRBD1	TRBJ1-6	TGTGCCAGCAGCTTCTCGACAGGGGTCGGCCCCCTCCACTTT	CASSFSTGVGPLHF
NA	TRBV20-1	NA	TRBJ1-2	TGCAGTGCCCGTGTGGTAGGAAACTATGGCTACACCTTC	CSARVVGNYGYTF